This T cell receptor beta chain was sequenced during a study of technical replicates of blood from a handful of donors. The method was immunoSEQ multiplex PCR; TCRdb's version includes in-frame clones alone and lacks a portion of them. Here the sample spans tens of thousands of clones, roughly 93% being singletons. The CDR3 length is 13 residues. V was clipped by 2 bases and J by 2 bases, with 7 bases between them. Germline CDR1 ENHRY, CDR2 SYGVKD. The V call is TRBV10-3, the J call TRBJ2-7; a possible D gene is TRBD2 (5 bases). Sequencing used T cells isolated from PBMCs. The origin of this receptor is a human donor in good health. The CDR3 spells CAISEPGTYEQYF. CDR3 sequence (DNA): TGTGCCATCAGTGAGCCGGGGACCTACGAGCAGTACTTC.